One and the same sample provided the 27 T cell receptor beta chains below, sequenced in a study of shared clonotypes between healthy human individuals (dated by TCRdb to 2018 to 2021). The receptor library was made with the immunoSEQ multiplex PCR assay. TCRdb obtained this table from immuneACCESS and retained in-frame rearrangements with V and J assigned. These tables miss some clones; where compared with another copy, unresolved V genes account for less than half of the shortfall, and the remainder is unexplained. Counted in this sample were roughly 2.5 million clones; approximately 94% of them appeared once. Roughly 0.13% of the sample is in the top ten clones. The sequenced sample consisted of naive CD4+ T cells sorted from blood. The cell subset or site tag for this specimen amounts to: CD45RA+ positively selected. Receptors originate from a man younger than 35 in good health.

CDR3 sequence (DNA): TGTGCCGGGGGGGGAGGTTCTGGCCCCTACGAGCAGTACTTC. Protein product: CAGGGGSGPYEQYF. The rearrangement joins TRBV2 to TRBJ2-7; 7 nucleotides match TRBD2. CDR1 and CDR2 (germline): SNHLY, FYNNEI. The length of the CDR3 is 14 residues. Trimming cost V 11 bases and J 2 bases; bases outside gene matches: 12.

This chain links TRBV6-5 with TRBJ1-1; D remains unclear. The CDR3 consists of 14 residues. Germline V gene sequence: CDR1 MNHEY, CDR2 SVGAGI. V gave up 5 bases and J gave up 1 base, with 11 bases separating them. Written as DNA, the CDR3 is TGTGCCAGCAGTGGGAGAGTGGGGAACACTGAAGCTTTCTTT. Amino acid sequence: CASSGRVGNTEAFF.

The chain joins TRBV5-4 to TRBJ1-2; TRBD1 is a possible D gene (6 bases). With 4 bases removed from V and 4 bases from J, the gap between germline ends came to 20 bases. This CDR3 contains 16 residues. The germline V gene has CDR1 SGHNT and CDR2 YYREEE (reference sequence). Written as DNA, the CDR3 is TGTGCCAGCAGCCCTGCGACAGGTCCGATAAGCTATGGCTACACCTTC. This gives the protein CASSPATGPISYGYTF.

This rearrangement joins TRBV25-1 to TRBJ2-1, with 8 bases fitting TRBD2. After removal of 4 bases from V and 2 bases from J, the junction contained 1 base not matched to a gene. Germline V gene sequence: CDR1 MGHDK, CDR2 SYGVNS. The CDR3 extends over 14 amino acids. The CDR3 reads CASSGGLAYNEQFF. CDR3 coding DNA: TGTGCCAGCAGTGGGGGACTAGCCTACAATGAGCAGTTCTTC.

The rearrangement joins TRBV4-1 to TRBJ1-1; 7 bases are shared with TRBD1. Germline loops: CDR1 MGHRA, CDR2 YSYEKL. The CDR3 has 13 amino acids. V was clipped by 0 bases and J by 6 bases; unmatched bases: 1. CDR3: CASSQDRGAEAFF. The CDR3 DNA is TGCGCCAGCAGCCAAGACAGGGGGGCTGAAGCTTTCTTT.

On this clone itself: The same CDR3 arises from other DNA sequences in this sample as well. This chain connects TRBV4-1 to TRBJ2-7; D could derive from TRBD1 or TRBD2 (5 bases each). The CDR3 totals 14 residues. Germline CDR1 and CDR2: MGHRA and YSYEKL. V was shortened by 5 bases and J by 1 base, with 12 bases between the two germline ends. Written as DNA, the CDR3 is TGCGCCAGCAGCTTACCGGGGCAATCCTACGAGCAGTACTTC. This sequence encodes CASSLPGQSYEQYF.

This clone was seen a handful of times. The gene calls are TRBV30 and TRBJ1-1; D uncertain. The germline V gene encodes CDR1 GTSNPN and CDR2 SVGIG (reference sequence). Trimming removed 2 bases at V and 6 bases at J, with 16 bases between. The CDR3 covers 14 residues. In nucleotides, the CDR3 is TGTGCCTGGAGTTTACGGACTATCGGGGCTGAAGCTTTCTTT. Translated, it gives CAWSLRTIGAEAFF.

The chain is built from TRBV30 and TRBJ2-5, with D possibly being TRBD1 or TRBD2 (5 bases each). Germline-derived CDR1 and CDR2 are GTSNPN and SVGIG (reference sequence). The CDR3 is 13 residues long. Between the trimmed V and J ends, which lost 1 base and 3 bases, there was a span of 9 bases. The CDR3 bases are TGTGCCTGGAGTGATGGGGGAAAAGAGACCCAGTACTTC. It translates to CAWSDGGKETQYF.

The V gene is TRBV6-6, the J gene TRBJ2-3, with TRBD2 matching over 14 bases. J gave up 5 bases and V 2 bases, and 3 bases lay outside the gene matches. This CDR3 comprises 16 residues. Germline values: CDR1 MNHNY, CDR2 SVGAGI (reference sequence). The CDR3 nucleotides are TGTGCCAGCAGTTACGGGACTAGCGGGAGCTTAGATACGCAGTATTTT. This gives the protein CASSYGTSGSLDTQYF.

The V and J genes are TRBV7-2 and TRBJ2-7; D is undetermined. Trimming shortened V by 5 bases and J by 3 bases, and 17 bases separated the two germline ends. The CDR3 is made up of 15 amino acids. The germline CDR1 and CDR2 sequences are SGHTA and FQGNSA. The chain's CDR3 is CASSPYHGGLYEQYF. The CDR3 DNA sequence: TGTGCCAGCAGCCCTTATCATGGCGGCCTCTACGAGCAGTACTTC.

V is TRBV19 and J is TRBJ2-3; the D call may be TRBD1 or TRBD2 (5 bases each). The V gene's germline CDR1 is LNHDA and CDR2 SQIVND (reference sequence). There are 16 residues in the CDR3. Trimming stripped 3 bases from V and 3 bases from J, with 16 bases between. CDR3 in amino acids: CASSIPGREVTDTQYF. CDR3 bases: TGTGCCAGTAGTATCCCGGGGCGAGAGGTAACAGATACGCAGTATTTT.

This rearrangement joins TRBV4-1 to TRBJ1-4; weak D call: TRBD1 (6 bases). In germline, CDR1 is MGHRA, CDR2 YSYEKL. The CDR3 length is 16 residues. Trimming removed 4 bases from V and 2 bases from J, with 14 bases in between. The CDR3 loop reads CASSLARGGTNEKLFF. The DNA of the CDR3 is TGCGCCAGCAGCCTTGCCAGGGGCGGGACTAATGAAAAACTGTTTTTT.

This chain links TRBV6-5 with TRBJ1-6, with D perhaps matching TRBD1 (5 bases). Trimming pared 4 bases from V and 9 bases from J, leaving 13 bases between. The CDR3 spans 14 residues. CDR1 is MNHEY, CDR2 SVGAGI, per germline. The CDR3 DNA reads TGTGCCAGCAGTTTCGGACAATCCTCTTCACCCCTCCACTTT. This translates into CASSFGQSSSPLHF.

Remarks on this clone: The sample carries other DNA sequences with the same CDR3. The chain is built from TRBV30 and TRBJ2-7; 7 bases fit TRBD2. This CDR3 comprises 14 residues. Germline CDR1 is GTSNPN and CDR2 is SVGIG (reference sequence). J gave up 0 bases and V 1 base, and 3 bases lay outside the gene matches. In DNA form, the CDR3 reads TGTGCCTGGAGTGGGGGCGGGAGCTCCTACGAGCAGTACTTC. This sequence encodes CAWSGGGSSYEQYF.

This chain connects TRBV7-6 to TRBJ2-5; unclear D gene. V was pared by 0 bases and J by 7 bases, with 12 bases between. CDR1 and CDR2 from the germline V gene are SGHVS and FNYEAQ. This CDR3 is 14 amino acids long. The CDR3 here is CASSLAGPSGTQYF. In DNA form, the CDR3 reads TGTGCCAGCAGCTTAGCTGGGCCTTCGGGGACCCAGTACTTC.

As to this clone: The junction departs from the called germline gene at one end, perhaps through a read error. The chain is built from TRBV27 and TRBJ1-5; TRBD1 matches at 7 bases. The germline V gene has CDR1 MNHEY and CDR2 SMNVEV (reference sequence). This CDR3 is built from 15 residues. Written as DNA, the CDR3 is TGTGCCAGCAGGCAGGGGACAGCCAGCACTCAGCCCCAGCATTTT. This gives the protein CASRQGTASTQPQHF.

This clone occurred once. The chain links TRBV28 to TRBJ1-5; 8 bases align to TRBD1. Germline V gene sequence: CDR1 MDHEN, CDR2 SYDVKM. V was clipped by 6 bases and J by 0 bases; unmatched bases: 4. The CDR3 has 15 amino acids. The CDR3 coding sequence is TGTGCCAGCAGCAAAGGACAGGGTAGCAATCAGCCCCAGCATTTT. Translated: CASSKGQGSNQPQHF.

In the case of this clone: This sample includes further DNA sequences coding for the same CDR3. V gene TRBV2 combines with J gene TRBJ2-7; D is ambiguous. The ends were cut back, 5 bases at V and 2 bases at J, with 4 bases in the middle. There are 11 residues in the CDR3. CDR1 is SNHLY, CDR2 FYNNEI, per germline. The CDR3 sequence is CASSSAYEQYF. The CDR3, as DNA: TGTGCCAGCAGTTCCGCCTACGAGCAGTACTTC.

CDR3 sequence: CASSLNAYGYTF. The CDR3 region has the DNA TGTGCCAGCAGCCTGAATGCCTATGGCTACACCTTC. The rearrangement joins TRBV13 to TRBJ1-2; D remains ambiguous. The CDR3 consists of 12 residues. CDR1 and CDR2 (germline): PRHDT, FYEKMQ (reference sequence). The germline V and J ends were trimmed by 5 bases and 4 bases, with 8 bases remaining between them.

The chain uses TRBV9 and TRBJ1-2, with D unclear. V shed 4 bases and J shed 2 bases, with 18 bases lying between them. Per the germline V gene, CDR1 is SGDLS and CDR2 is YYNGEE. The CDR3 runs 16 residues. The CDR3 loop reads CASSPSGEGLNYGYTF. CDR3 bases: TGTGCCAGCAGCCCTAGTGGCGAGGGTCTCAACTATGGCTACACCTTC.

Concerning this clone itself: The same CDR3 can be traced to other DNA sequences in this sample. This chain uses TRBV18 with TRBJ2-1; 8 positions match TRBD1. The trim removed 3 bases at V and 6 bases at J, leaving 4 bases unmatched. CDR3 size: 14 residues. CDR1 and CDR2 (germline): KGHSH, LQKENI. The CDR3 here is CASSPGTGLNEQFF. The CDR3 DNA is TGTGCCAGCTCACCCGGGACAGGACTCAATGAGCAGTTCTTC.

This chain uses TRBV5-1 with TRBJ2-6, with D perhaps being TRBD1 or TRBD2 (5 bases each). This CDR3 comprises 13 residues. CDR1 SGHRS and CDR2 YFSETQ come from the germline V gene. The germline V and J ends were trimmed by 6 bases and 11 bases, with 15 bases remaining between them. The CDR3 sequence: CASTRGESHVLTF. In DNA form, the CDR3 reads TGCGCCAGCACCCGAGGGGAGTCCCACGTCCTGACTTTC.

V usage is TRBV6-1 and J usage is TRBJ1-2, with 9 bases fitting TRBD1. V shed 6 bases, J shed 13 bases, and the junction held 12 bases outside the gene matches. The CDR3 spans 13 residues. Germline V gene lookup returns CDR1 MNHNS and CDR2 SASEGT. CDR3 protein: CASSAPGTGISTF. CDR3 coding DNA: TGTGCCAGCAGCGCCCCCGGGACAGGGATTTCCACCTTC.

This sequence joins TRBV9 and TRBJ2-1, with 8 bases fitting TRBD1. The germline V gene encodes CDR1 SGDLS and CDR2 YYNGEE. V lost 0 bases, J lost 8 bases, and 10 bases stayed unmatched. This CDR3 spans 16 amino acids. The CDR3 sequence is CASSVVVTGVIDEQFF. The DNA of the CDR3 is TGTGCCAGCAGCGTAGTGGTGACAGGGGTTATAGATGAGCAGTTCTTC. The full variable domain, its missing parts supplied by reference TRBV9 and TRBJ2-1, is DSGVTQTPKHLITATGQRVTLRCSPRSGDLSVYWYQQSLDQGLQFLIQYYNGEERAKGNILERFSAQQFPDLHSELNLSSLELGDSALYFCASSVVVTGVIDEQFFGPGTRLTVL.

Of note for this clone: Other DNA sequences from this sample encode an identical CDR3 as well. The chain has TRBV18 and TRBJ2-7, with 7 nucleotides matching TRBD1. CDR3 length: 14 amino acids. The V gene end was trimmed by 3 bases and the J gene end by 4 bases; junction bases not matched to a gene: 6. Germline CDR1 and CDR2: KGHSH and LQKENI. For the CDR3, the DNA is TGTGCCAGCTCACCGAGGACAGGTCCTTACGAGCAGTACTTC. Protein product: CASSPRTGPYEQYF.

The chain recombines TRBV11-2 with TRBJ2-7; 7 bases map to TRBD2. The V gene end was trimmed by 5 bases and the J gene end by 0 bases; junction bases not matched to a gene: 4. Germline lookup yields CDR1 SGHAT and CDR2 FQNNGV. This CDR3 spans 14 amino acids. Here the CDR3 reads CASSGGEGSYEQYF. The CDR3 DNA reads as TGTGCCAGCAGCGGAGGGGAGGGCTCCTACGAGCAGTACTTC.

The chain joins TRBV18 to TRBJ1-1; D possibly corresponds to TRBD1 (6 bases). From germline, CDR1 is KGHSH and CDR2 LQKENI. Between the trimmed V and J ends, which lost 3 bases and 1 base, there was a span of 18 bases. CDR3 length: 17 residues. CDR3 loop: CASSPLIGGAPNTEAFF. As DNA, the CDR3 is TGTGCCAGCTCACCCTTAATCGGGGGGGCCCCGAACACTGAAGCTTTCTTT.